This TCR beta chain was sequenced during a study of shared clonotypes between healthy human individuals. In the naive CD8 group, cells lacked CD45RO and were positively selected for CCR7, so terminally differentiated effector memory CD45RA+ cells were left out. Losses at the gene ends were 5 bases for V and 0 bases for J; bases not matched to a gene: 7. This CDR3 has 16 residues. In germline, CDR1 is MDHEN, CDR2 SYDVKM. Produced via immunoSEQ multiplex PCR; TCRdb's table is partial and in-frame only. The table includes about 550,000 clones, roughly 95% detected once. The source of this sequence is a woman aged 25 to 39 in good health. The chain carries TRBV28 and TRBJ2-1; 7 bases match TRBD2. Source material: naive CD8+ T cells sorted from blood. The CDR3 bases are TGTGCCAGCAGTCTCCGGGAGGTGAGCTCCTACAATGAGCAGTTCTTC. This translates into CASSLREVSSYNEQFF.